Following are 21 T cell receptor beta chains from one sample sequenced in a study of T cell repertoires in ileal Crohn's disease. Time point reported: neoterminal ileum biopsy at postoperative endoscopy, about 6 months after surgery. The protocol was immunoSEQ multiplex PCR, while the TCRdb copy is restricted to in-frame clones and leaves out a portion. The sample carries 55,000 to 65,000 clones, about 89% recorded once. The sample comprised ileal tissue. The receptor source for this set is an adult with Crohn's disease.

The chain is built from TRBV7-9 and TRBJ2-1; TRBD1 matches at 7 bases. The length of the CDR3 is 16 residues. Germline lookup yields CDR1 SEHNR and CDR2 FQNEAQ (reference sequence). The junction had 7 bases not matched to a gene; V was cut back by 2 bases and J by 3 bases. DNA for the CDR3: TGTGCCAGCAGCTTAAATAGGCAGGGGGTCTACAATGAGCAGTTCTTC. Its translation: CASSLNRQGVYNEQFF.

This clone was seen only once. The V and J genes are TRBV7-2 and TRBJ2-7; 15 bases agree with TRBD2. The CDR3 has 16 amino acids. V was pared by 5 bases and J by 6 bases, with 8 bases of the junction left unmatched. Germline V gene sequence: CDR1 SGHTA, CDR2 FQGNSA. The CDR3 loop reads CASSPPGLAGGGEQYF. The CDR3 DNA reads as TGTGCCAGCAGCCCCCCGGGACTAGCGGGAGGTGGCGAGCAGTACTTC. Using reference TRBV7-2 and TRBJ2-7 for the parts outside the CDR3, the full variable domain is GAGVSQSPSNKVTEKGKDVELRCDPISGHTALYWYRQSLGQGLEFLIYFQGNSAPDKSGLPSDRFSAERTGGSVSTLTIQRTQQEDSAVYLCASSPPGLAGGGEQYFGPGTRLTVT.

The table lists this clone with a few counts. The chain joins TRBV5-1 to TRBJ1-6, with 8 positions matching TRBD1. V dropped 4 bases and J dropped 8; count of bases not matched to a gene: 5. This CDR3 contains 14 residues. CDR1 is SGHRS, CDR2 YFSETQ, per germline. CDR3 coding DNA: TGCGCCAGCAGCGGAGACAGGGGTTATTCACCCCTCCACTTT. Translation gives CASSGDRGYSPLHF. Variable domain in full (rest from reference TRBV5-1 and TRBJ1-6): KAGVTQTPRYLIKTRGQQVTLSCSPISGHRSVSWYQQTPGQGLQFLFEYFSETQRNKGNFPGRFSGRQFSNSRSEMNVSTLELGDSALYLCASSGDRGYSPLHFGNGTRLTVT.

This chain connects TRBV7-3 to TRBJ2-7, with D possibly matching TRBD1 (6 bases). The CDR3 loop spans 13 amino acids. V lost 4 bases and J 3 bases, leaving 10 bases between the germline ends. CDR1 is SGHTA, CDR2 FQGTGA, per germline. The CDR3 sequence: CASSSDRYYEQYF. CDR3 sequence (DNA): TGTGCCAGCAGCTCGGACAGATACTACGAGCAGTACTTC. The entire variable domain, with the rest obtained from reference TRBV7-3 and TRBJ2-7, is as follows: GAGVSQTPSNKVTEKGKYVELRCDPISGHTALYWYRQSLGQGPEFLIYFQGTGAADDSGLPNDRFFAVRPEGSVSTLKIQRTERGDSAVYLCASSSDRYYEQYFGPGTRLTVT.

V usage is TRBV4-1 and J usage is TRBJ1-5; TRBD1 agrees at 8 bases. This CDR3 is 14 amino acids long. V dropped 5 bases and J dropped 4; count of bases not matched to a gene: 4. Germline V gives CDR1 MGHRA, CDR2 YSYEKL. CDR3 in amino acids: CASSYRGANQPQHF. The DNA of the CDR3 is TGCGCCAGCAGCTACAGGGGGGCAAATCAGCCCCAGCATTTT.

The V call is TRBV7-3, the J call TRBJ2-1; tentative D call: TRBD2 (6 bases). The V gene's germline CDR1 is SGHTA and CDR2 FQGTGA. Trimming removed 8 bases at V and 6 bases at J, with 14 bases between. CDR3 length: 13 residues. The CDR3 reads CASGRVGGNEQFF. The DNA for the CDR3 is TGTGCCAGCGGACGTGTGGGGGGCAATGAGCAGTTCTTC.

This chain connects TRBV25-1 to TRBJ1-1; tentative D call: TRBD1 (5 bases). V was pared by 2 bases and J by 8 bases, with 12 bases between. The CDR3 is made up of 13 amino acids. Germline CDR1 is MGHDK and CDR2 is SYGVNS. CDR3 DNA sequence: TGTGCCAGCAGTGAAATGGGGCGGGGGGAAGCTTTCTTT. It translates to CASSEMGRGEAFF.

This clone was counted only a few times. The chain employs TRBV4-1 and TRBJ2-1; TRBD1 is a possible D gene (5 bases). V lost 2 bases and J lost 13, with 15 bases in between. Germline CDR1 is MGHRA and CDR2 is YSYEKL. CDR3 length equals 13 residues. CDR3 region: CASSQSYPGLQFF. CDR3 bases: TGCGCCAGCAGCCAATCGTATCCAGGGCTCCAGTTCTTC.

This chain connects TRBV15 to TRBJ2-5, with 7 bases lining up with TRBD1. This CDR3 comprises 15 residues. Trimming cost V 3 bases and J 4 bases; bases outside gene matches: 8. CDR1 is LNHNV and CDR2 is YYDKDF in the germline V gene (reference sequence). In DNA form, the CDR3 reads TGTGCCACCAGCAGCTACGCACAGGGGCGAGAGACCCAGTACTTC. Translation: CATSSYAQGRETQYF. Together with reference TRBV15 and TRBJ2-5, the CDR3 gives the full variable domain: DAMVIQNPRYQVTQFGKPVTLSCSQTLNHNVMYWYQQKSSQAPKLLFHYYDKDFNNEADTPDNFQSRRPNTSFCFLDIRSPGLGDTAMYLCATSSYAQGRETQYFGPGTRLLVL.

The chain couples TRBV6-5 to TRBJ1-5, with 8 bases aligning to TRBD1. V lost 5 bases and J lost 2; bases outside the gene matches: 2. This CDR3 is 14 amino acids long. The germline CDR1 and CDR2 sequences are MNHEY and SVGAGI. As DNA, the CDR3 is TGTGCCAGCAGTCAGGGGGCAGGCAATCAGCCCCAGCATTTT. It specifies CASSQGAGNQPQHF.

The V gene is TRBV6-1, the J gene TRBJ1-5; TRBD1 might be the D (5 bases). Looked up from germline, CDR1 is MNHNS and CDR2 is SASEGT. The CDR3 length is 13 residues. The V gene lost 6 bases and the J gene lost 3 bases, with 9 bases spanning the gap. The chain's CDR3 is CASRMTVNQPQHF. In DNA form, the CDR3 reads TGTGCCAGCAGAATGACAGTCAATCAGCCCCAGCATTTT.

CDR3 sequence: CASSPRALILYEQYV. As DNA, the CDR3 is TGTGCCAGCAGTCCCAGGGCCCTAATCCTCTACGAGCAGTACGTC. The V gene is TRBV28, the J gene TRBJ2-7, with D possibly matching TRBD1 (5 bases). Germline values: CDR1 MDHEN, CDR2 SYDVKM. The germline V and J ends were trimmed by 5 bases and 3 bases, with 17 bases remaining between them. The CDR3 consists of 15 residues.

The chain uses TRBV2 and TRBJ2-2; D is unresolved. The CDR3 covers 12 residues. The germline CDR1 and CDR2 sequences are SNHLY and FYNNEI. Trimming cost V 4 bases and J 3 bases, with 3 bases left between them. The CDR3 DNA follows: TGTGCCAGCAGTGCCGACACCGGGGAGCTGTTTTTT. It is translated as CASSADTGELFF.

This clone was observed a single time. The chain employs TRBV4-2 and TRBJ2-1; TRBD1 agrees at 7 bases. Looked up from germline, CDR1 is LGHNA and CDR2 is YNFKEQ. The J segment lost 9 bases and the V segment lost 2 bases, leaving 4 bases of the junction unmatched. The CDR3 loop spans 13 amino acids. Written as DNA, the CDR3 is TGTGCCAGCAGCCAATTACAGGGGAGTGAGCAGTTCTTC. Translation: CASSQLQGSEQFF.

CDR3 protein: CASSSQGQWNTEAFF. The CDR3 DNA follows: TGTGCCAGCAGCTCTCAGGGACAGTGGAACACTGAAGCTTTCTTT. The chain uses TRBV6-6 and TRBJ1-1; 7 nucleotides align to TRBD1. With V trimmed by 6 bases and J by 1 base, 8 bases remained unmatched. The CDR3 is 15 amino acids. The V gene's germline CDR1 is MNHNY and CDR2 SVGAGI (reference sequence).

The V call is TRBV10-2, the J call TRBJ2-1; D might be TRBD1 (7 bases). V dropped 9 bases and J dropped 5 bases, with 14 bases sitting between them. The CDR3 has 13 residues. Germline values: CDR1 WSHSY, CDR2 SAAADI. CDR3 in DNA: TGCGCCAGTCGCGGGACAGATGACAATGAGCAGTTCTTC. As protein: CASRGTDDNEQFF.

The V and J genes are TRBV11-2 and TRBJ1-5; TRBD1 is a possible D gene (5 bases). V lost 5 bases, J lost 3 bases, and 11 bases lay in between. Germline assignment: CDR1 SGHAT and CDR2 FQNNGV. The CDR3 is made up of 14 amino acids. CDR3 DNA sequence: TGTGCCAGCAGCCAATGGGGGGTCAATCAGCCCCAGCATTTT. The encoded protein is CASSQWGVNQPQHF.

The chain carries TRBV18 and TRBJ1-1; 12 bases map to TRBD1. The V segment lost 3 bases and the J segment 3 bases; nucleotides outside the gene matches: 20. This CDR3 contains 21 residues. Per the germline V gene, CDR1 is KGHSH and CDR2 is LQKENI. CDR3 amino acids: CASSPSSPFRDRGRWDTEAFF. The CDR3 DNA follows: TGTGCCAGCTCACCTAGCTCACCATTTCGGGACAGGGGGCGCTGGGACACTGAAGCTTTCTTT.

The gene calls are TRBV6-5 and TRBJ1-2; 8 bases match TRBD1. Germline V CDR1 and CDR2: MNHEY, SVGAGI. Germline trimming cut 2 bases from V and 8 bases from J; bases unmatched to any gene: 7. The CDR3 totals 14 residues. The CDR3 region is CASSYGAGGNGYTF. The CDR3 DNA reads TGTGCCAGCAGTTACGGCGCAGGGGGCAACGGCTACACCTTC.

The chain couples TRBV30 to TRBJ1-6; 7 bases are a match to TRBD1. This CDR3 spans 18 amino acids. V was pared by 3 bases and J by 8 bases, with 19 bases of the junction left unmatched. Germline V gives CDR1 GTSNPN, CDR2 SVGIG (reference sequence). CDR3: CAWRGLTGNLLRDSPLHF. The CDR3 DNA follows: TGTGCCTGGAGGGGATTGACAGGGAATTTGCTAAGGGATTCACCCCTCCACTTT.

The chain joins TRBV6-6 to TRBJ1-4; maybe TRBD1 (5 bases). The CDR3 has 15 residues. V was clipped by 7 bases and J by 0 bases, with 12 bases between them. The germline gives CDR1 MNHNY, CDR2 SVGAGI (reference sequence). The CDR3, as DNA: TGTGCCAGCAAGCTCAGGGCTGCAACTAATGAAAAACTGTTTTTT. This gives the protein CASKLRAATNEKLFF.